These 17 T cell receptor beta chains share one sample of origin, sequenced in a study of blood T cell repertoires in COVID-19 (dated by TCRdb to 2020 to 2022). Library generation was performed with the immunoSEQ multiplex PCR assay. What TCRdb holds here is the immuneACCESS table cut down to in-frame rearrangements. Part of the clones is not present; checked against another copy, under half of the missing clones reflect an unresolved V gene, and the others are unexplained. The sample table holds roughly 39,000 clones, of which roughly 94% were seen once. The biggest ten clones account for around 4% of the sample. The sample taken for sequencing was peripheral blood. The receptors shown here come from a human donor with active COVID-19. The donor label of this sample is uncertain.

This clone was counted a few times. The chain uses TRBV9 and TRBJ1-3; TRBD1 matches 7 bases. The CDR3 consists of 17 residues. V lost 3 bases to trimming and J lost 0 bases; unmatched junction nucleotides: 9. CDR1 is SGDLS and CDR2 is YYNGEE in the germline V gene. CDR3 region: CASSAKPGQSSGNTIYF. CDR3 in DNA: TGTGCCAGCAGCGCCAAACCGGGACAGAGCTCTGGAAACACCATATATTTT.

J is TRBJ2-7 and V is TRBV3-1 (or the pseudogene TRBV3-2), with D possibly being TRBD1 (5 bases). V lost 0 bases, J lost 4 bases, and 10 bases lay in between. Germline V lookup: CDR1 LGHDT, CDR2 YNNKEL (reference sequence). The CDR3 consists of 14 residues. The CDR3 nucleotides are TGTGCCAGCAGCCAAGACCCGACAGTTTACGAGCAGTACTTC. Residues: CASSQDPTVYEQYF.

The gene calls are TRBV7-8 and TRBJ2-7; D is unclear. Germline-derived CDR1 and CDR2 are SGHVS and FQNEAQ. The V and J ends lost 5 bases and 3 bases respectively, with 11 bases between them. The CDR3 is 13 amino acids. The CDR3 here is CASSIPLDYEQYF. CDR3 sequence (DNA): TGTGCCAGCAGCATCCCCCTAGACTACGAGCAGTACTTC.

The CDR3 region is CASSQASSRQETQYF. As DNA, the CDR3 is TGTGCCAGCAGCCAAGCTAGTAGCCGACAAGAGACCCAGTACTTC. This chain joins TRBV3-1 (or the pseudogene TRBV3-2) and TRBJ2-5; D gene ambiguous. Germline loops: CDR1 LGHDT, CDR2 YNNKEL (reference sequence). The V end was cut by 1 base, the J end by 2 bases, with 11 bases between. The CDR3 sequence is 15 residues long.

The CDR3 is CASSGTGGYQPQHF. Here the CDR3 DNA reads TGTGCCAGCAGCGGGACAGGGGGTTATCAGCCCCAGCATTTT. This chain joins TRBV6-2 or TRBV6-3 and TRBJ1-5; 11 positions match TRBD1. Unmatched junction bases numbered 3, after V lost 6 bases and J lost 5 bases. The CDR3 is made up of 14 amino acids. In germline, CDR1 is MNHEY, CDR2 SVGEGT.

The chain has TRBV4-3 and TRBJ2-3; 7 bases fit TRBD1. This CDR3 comprises 15 residues. With 0 bases clipped from V and 4 bases from J, the junction kept 4 bases outside the gene matches. The germline CDR1 and CDR2 sequences are LGHNA and YSLEER. As DNA, the CDR3 is TGCGCCAGCAGCCAAGACTGGACAGGCGCAGATACGCAGTATTTT. As protein: CASSQDWTGADTQYF.

The V call is TRBV5-5, the J call TRBJ2-1; weak D call: TRBD1 (6 bases). Per the germline V gene, CDR1 is SGHKS and CDR2 is YYEKEE (reference sequence). The CDR3 consists of 16 residues. Trimming left V 6 bases short and J 8 bases short, with 24 bases between. The CDR3 coding sequence is TGTGCCAGCACCCGGCTGGGGGCCGAACTGTTGGATGAGCAGTTCTTC. Translating gives CASTRLGAELLDEQFF.

The chain links TRBV20-1 to TRBJ1-5; D is unclear. The length of the CDR3 is 11 residues. Looked up from germline, CDR1 is DFQATT and CDR2 is SNEGSKA (reference sequence). V was cut by 5 bases and J by 4 bases, with 6 bases left in between. For the CDR3, the DNA is TGCAGTGCTGGTCAGAATCAGCCCCAGCATTTT. Its protein is CSAGQNQPQHF.

The chain combines TRBV7-2 with TRBJ2-1; the D gene is possibly TRBD2 (6 bases). This CDR3 contains 15 residues. V shed 5 bases and J shed 3 bases, with 14 bases lying between them. Per the germline V gene, CDR1 is SGHTA and CDR2 is FQGNSA. CDR3 DNA: TGTGCCAGCAGCCCCCCCCCGGGGGTCTACAATGAGCAGTTCTTC. Translating gives CASSPPPGVYNEQFF.

The chain is built from TRBV27 and TRBJ2-3, with a possible D match to TRBD1 (5 bases). Germline V CDR1 and CDR2: MNHEY, SMNVEV (reference sequence). The CDR3 contains 17 residues. V lost 2 bases and J 1 base, leaving 16 bases between the germline ends. CDR3 sequence (DNA): TGTGCCAGCAGTTTAATGGTTCATAAGGGGCGCACAGATACGCAGTATTTT. It specifies CASSLMVHKGRTDTQYF.

The rearrangement joins TRBV9 to TRBJ2-3; possibly TRBD2 for D (6 bases). The CDR3 covers 17 residues. From germline, CDR1 is SGDLS and CDR2 YYNGEE. The ends were cut back, 3 bases at V and 7 bases at J, with 24 bases in the middle. CDR3 sequence reads: CASSETPSLGGEYTQYF. The CDR3 DNA reads as TGTGCCAGCAGCGAGACCCCGTCTCTCGGGGGTGAATATACGCAGTATTTT.

The V call is TRBV19, the J call TRBJ2-7; tentative D call: TRBD1 (6 bases). The CDR3 has 15 residues. Trimming shortened V by 4 bases and J by 6 bases, and 19 bases separated the two germline ends. From germline, CDR1 is LNHDA and CDR2 SQIVND (reference sequence). CDR3 coding DNA: TGTGCCAGTAGTACCGGGACATCGGGTCGTCGCGAGCAGTACTTC. Its translation: CASSTGTSGRREQYF.

In DNA, the CDR3 is TGTGCCAGCAGCCCCACCAAAAACATTCAGTACTTC. Protein product: CASSPTKNIQYF. The chain carries TRBV7-2 and TRBJ2-4; D is unresolved. Germline-derived CDR1 and CDR2 are SGHTA and FQGNSA. The CDR3 sequence is 12 residues long. Trimming removed 5 bases at V and 2 bases at J, with 4 bases between.

The chain uses TRBV18 and TRBJ2-3; D is perhaps TRBD2 (5 bases). V gave up 7 bases and J gave up 3 bases, with 14 bases separating them. The CDR3 has 14 residues. Per the germline V gene, CDR1 is KGHSH and CDR2 is LQKENI. Written as DNA, the CDR3 is TGTGCCAGCTGCCAGCGGTGGGAGACAGATACGCAGTATTTT. It encodes CASCQRWETDTQYF. Full variable domain (outside the CDR3, taken from reference TRBV18 and TRBJ2-3): NAGVMQNPRHLVRRRGQEARLRCSPMKGHSHVYWYRQLPEEGLKFMVYLQKENIIDESGMPKERFSAEFPKEGPSILRIQQVVRGDSAAYFCASCQRWETDTQYFGPGTRLTVL.

This clone was counted a few times. The chain combines TRBV19 with TRBJ1-6; tentatively, D is TRBD1 (6 bases). The V gene's germline CDR1 is LNHDA and CDR2 SQIVND (reference sequence). The length of the CDR3 is 14 residues. Trimming pared 4 bases from V and 7 bases from J, leaving 11 bases between. The CDR3 spells CASSNRQGNSPLHF. The CDR3 bases are TGTGCCAGTAGTAACCGGCAGGGGAATTCACCCCTCCACTTT.

J is TRBJ2-3 and V is TRBV25-1; TRBD2 aligns across 13 bases. V was clipped by 10 bases and J by 4 bases; unmatched bases: 5. This CDR3 has 14 residues. CDR1 and CDR2 from the germline V gene are MGHDK and SYGVNS. Here the CDR3 reads CATRTSGGSDTQYF. DNA of the CDR3: TGTGCCACCAGGACTAGCGGGGGTTCAGATACGCAGTATTTT.

This chain connects TRBV7-9 to TRBJ1-1, with 7 bases that match TRBD1. CDR3 length equals 14 residues. The trim removed 5 bases at V and 2 bases at J, leaving 5 bases unmatched. Germline V lookup: CDR1 SEHNR, CDR2 FQNEAQ (reference sequence). The CDR3 region is CASSLDRDNTEAFF. CDR3 nucleotides: TGTGCCAGCAGCCTCGACAGGGATAACACTGAAGCTTTCTTT.